This paragraph covers one T cell receptor (beta chain) sequence. Its antigen is still unknown. This entry belongs to a study of graft-versus-host responses after intestinal transplantation. Looking at the study overall: The recipients all started with anti-thymocyte globulin induction and then took tacrolimus and steroids for three to four years. Study results and caveats: GvH clones occurred in recipient marrow; some first appeared in ileum or blood. HvG clone declines early post-transplant were associated with peak circulating GvH levels.

The CDR3 consists of 15 residues. Germline loops: CDR1 GTSNPN, CDR2 SVGIG (reference sequence). V was cut by 0 bases and J by 9 bases, with 15 bases left in between. The table came from immunoSEQ multiplex PCR; TCRdb's copy has only in-frame clones and leaves some out. This table has more than 5,000 clones, approximately 70% appearing once. Specimen: PBMCs, collected just under 330 days after intestinal transplant. The sequence came from a human patient who received an intestinal transplant, so some T cells may come from the graft donor. V gene TRBV30 combines with J gene TRBJ1-6; possible D gene TRBD1, 6 bases. CDR3 protein: CAWSVEGVNSSPLHF. CDR3 nucleotide sequence: TGTGCCTGGAGTGTGGAGGGGGTTAATAGTTCACCCCTCCACTTT.